This note documents a single T cell receptor beta chain sequence. There is no known antigen for this receptor. Base quality data are lacking; no much larger clone is found one base away. The germline V and J ends show losses of 4 bases and 4 bases respectively, and no gene match explains 7 bases of the junction. The CDR3 runs 16 residues from the cysteine to the phenylalanine. The CDR3 DNA has 48 bases and is translated from base 1. Reading the germline V gene gives CDR1 KGHDR and CDR2 SFDVKD. This sample stems from a study of T-cell reconstitution after alpha-beta-depleted transplantation in children (dated by TCRdb to about 2016). In the study overall: Using TCR repertoire profiling, the study followed T-cell immune reconstitution in a quantitative way in children after TCRalphabeta/CD19-depleted allogeneic hematopoietic cell transplantation.

Library construction relied on PCR. TCRdb names Illumina HiSeq 2500 as the instrument used. TCR library preparation used molecular barcoding, with unique molecular identifiers applied to normalize quantification of the TCRbeta repertoire. The raw public data were reprocessed by TCRdb itself: fastp quality trimming at Q25, MiXCR clonotype calling, in-frame beta chains only. Each CDR3 protein gets just one entry, which takes the most common genes and DNA from the rows behind it. The sample has 400,000 to 500,000 distinct CDR3 sequences on record, approximately 11% of them singletons. The ten largest clones add up to roughly 5.1% of the sample.

This TCR was sampled from a human donor who donated a stem cell graft to a child with acute myeloid leukemia. Recombination joined TRBV24-1 with TRBJ2-1; 9 bases in the junction line up with TRBD1. Sequences were derived from PBMCs from the stem cell graft donor, sampled from the stem cell graft. The CDR3 here reads CATSDSGTGRYNEQFF. DNA sequence: TGTGCCACCAGTGACTCGGGGACAGGGAGATACAATGAGCAGTTCTTC.